Listed below are T cell receptor beta chains from one sample, sequenced in a study of T cell responses to AZD1222 COVID-19 vaccine. TCRdb's copy holds only in-frame clones and misses some; the assay was immunoSEQ multiplex PCR. This table has about 110,000 clones, 89% appearing once. Specimen: peripheral blood, collected on day 0 of MenACWY control vaccination. The origin of the receptors is an adult in good health. Both conserved end residues are part of each CDR3. The D gene is left open where the match is weak. Rows give clone size only sometimes, using once, few, many, or a class for an expanded clone.

D gene	V gene	J gene	clone size	CDR3 length	CDR3 protein	CDR3 DNA
-	TRBV6-5	TRBJ2-2	few	14	CASSYSTGIGELFF	TGTGCCAGCAGTTACTCCACGGGGATCGGGGAGCTGTTTTTT
TRBD2	TRBV6-5	TRBJ2-1	-	15	CASSFLAGGYNEQFF	TGTGCCAGCAGCTTCTTAGCGGGGGGTTACAATGAGCAGTTCTTC
TRBD1	TRBV5-4	TRBJ1-2	-	14	CASSLGVTGVFHTF	TGTGCCAGCAGCTTGGGGGTTACAGGGGTTTTCCACACCTTC
-	TRBV19	TRBJ1-2	-	13	CASSIEEGESYTF	TGTGCCAGTAGTATAGAAGAGGGTGAGAGCTACACCTTC
TRBD2	TRBV6-5	TRBJ2-1	-	15	CASSYSRGGYNEQFF	TGTGCCAGCAGTTACTCGCGGGGGGGGTACAATGAGCAGTTCTTC
TRBD1	TRBV5-1	TRBJ1-1	-	14	CASSGTGGGTEAFF	TGCGCCAGCAGCGGTACAGGGGGAGGGACTGAAGCTTTCTTT
-	TRBV30	TRBJ2-4	-	13	CAWSVVAKNIQYF	TGTGCCTGGAGTGTAGTAGCCAAAAACATTCAGTACTTC
TRBD1	TRBV6-5	TRBJ1-2	-	15	CASSPFGQGSYGYTF	TGTGCCAGCAGTCCGTTCGGACAGGGAAGCTATGGCTACACCTTC
TRBD2	TRBV5-1	TRBJ2-1	-	14	CASSLGLAANEQFF	TGCGCCAGCAGCTTGGGTCTAGCGGCCAATGAGCAGTTCTTC
-	TRBV13	TRBJ1-1	-	17	CASSLDFRRGMDTEAFF	TGTGCCAGCAGCTTAGATTTCCGGAGGGGCATGGACACTGAAGCTTTCTTT